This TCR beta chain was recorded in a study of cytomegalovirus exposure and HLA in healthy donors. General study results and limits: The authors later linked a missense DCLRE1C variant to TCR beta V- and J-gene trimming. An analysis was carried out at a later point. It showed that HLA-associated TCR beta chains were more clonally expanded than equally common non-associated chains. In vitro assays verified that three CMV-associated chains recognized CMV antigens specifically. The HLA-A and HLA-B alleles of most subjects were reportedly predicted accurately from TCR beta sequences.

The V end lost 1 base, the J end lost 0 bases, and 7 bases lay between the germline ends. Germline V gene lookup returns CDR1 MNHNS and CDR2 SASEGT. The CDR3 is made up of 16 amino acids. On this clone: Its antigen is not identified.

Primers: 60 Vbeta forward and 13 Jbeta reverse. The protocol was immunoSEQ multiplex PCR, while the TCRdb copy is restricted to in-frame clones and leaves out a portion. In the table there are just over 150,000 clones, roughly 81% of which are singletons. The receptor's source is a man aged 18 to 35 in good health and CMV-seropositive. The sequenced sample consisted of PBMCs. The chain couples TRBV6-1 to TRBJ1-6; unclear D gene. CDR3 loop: CASSEGGSSYNSPLHF. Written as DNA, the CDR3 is TGTGCCAGCAGTGAAGGAGGGAGCTCCTATAATTCACCCCTCCACTTT.